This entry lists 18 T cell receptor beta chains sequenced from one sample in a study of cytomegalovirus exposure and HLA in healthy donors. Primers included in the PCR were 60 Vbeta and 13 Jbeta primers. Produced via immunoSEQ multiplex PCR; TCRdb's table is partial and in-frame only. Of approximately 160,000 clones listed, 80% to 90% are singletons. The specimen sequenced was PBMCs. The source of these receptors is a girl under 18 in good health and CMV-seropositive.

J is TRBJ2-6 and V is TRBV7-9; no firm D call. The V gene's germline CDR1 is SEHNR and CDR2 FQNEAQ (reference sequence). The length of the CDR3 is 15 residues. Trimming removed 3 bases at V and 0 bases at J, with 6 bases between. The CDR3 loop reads CASSFLVSGANVLTF. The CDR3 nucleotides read TGTGCCAGCAGCTTTCTAGTCTCTGGGGCCAACGTCCTGACTTTC.

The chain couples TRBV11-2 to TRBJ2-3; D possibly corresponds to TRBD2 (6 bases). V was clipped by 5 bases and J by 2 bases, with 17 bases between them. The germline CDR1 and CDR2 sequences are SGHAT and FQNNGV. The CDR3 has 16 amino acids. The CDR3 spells CASSPGLAIHTDTQYF. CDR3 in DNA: TGTGCCAGCAGCCCGGGACTCGCTATTCACACAGATACGCAGTATTTT.

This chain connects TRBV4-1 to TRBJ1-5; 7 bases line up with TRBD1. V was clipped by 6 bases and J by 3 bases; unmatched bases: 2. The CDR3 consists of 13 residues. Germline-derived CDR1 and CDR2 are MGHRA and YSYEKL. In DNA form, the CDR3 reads TGCGCCAGCAGTACAGGGGTCAATCAGCCCCAGCATTTT. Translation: CASSTGVNQPQHF.

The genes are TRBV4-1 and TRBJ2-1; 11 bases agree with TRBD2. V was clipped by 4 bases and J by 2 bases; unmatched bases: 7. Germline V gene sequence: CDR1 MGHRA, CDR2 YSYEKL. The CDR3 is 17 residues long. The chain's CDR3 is CASSPPSGGPAYNEQFF. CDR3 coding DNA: TGCGCCAGCAGCCCGCCTAGCGGGGGGCCCGCCTACAATGAGCAGTTCTTC.

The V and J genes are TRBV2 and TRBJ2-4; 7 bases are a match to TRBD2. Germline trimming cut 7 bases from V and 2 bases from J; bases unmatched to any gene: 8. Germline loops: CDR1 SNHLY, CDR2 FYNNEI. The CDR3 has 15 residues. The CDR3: CASKEAGVTKNIQYF. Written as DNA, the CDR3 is TGTGCCAGCAAGGAGGCGGGGGTAACCAAAAACATTCAGTACTTC. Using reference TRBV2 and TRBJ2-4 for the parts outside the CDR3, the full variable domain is EPEVTQTPSHQVTQMGQEVILRCVPISNHLYFYWYRQILGQKVEFLVSFYNNEISEKSEIFDDQFSVERPDGSNFTLKIRSTKLEDSAMYFCASKEAGVTKNIQYFGAGTRLSVL.

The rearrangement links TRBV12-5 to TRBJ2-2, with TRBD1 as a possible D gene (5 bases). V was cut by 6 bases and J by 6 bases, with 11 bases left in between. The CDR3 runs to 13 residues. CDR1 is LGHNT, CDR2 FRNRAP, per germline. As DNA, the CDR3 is TGTGCTAGTGGACCGGACATCGCCGGGGAGCTGTTTTTT. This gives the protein CASGPDIAGELFF.

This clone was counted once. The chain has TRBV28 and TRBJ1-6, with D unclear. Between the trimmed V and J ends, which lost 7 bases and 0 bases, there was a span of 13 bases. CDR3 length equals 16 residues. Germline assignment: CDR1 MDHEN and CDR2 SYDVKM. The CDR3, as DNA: TGTGCCAGCACCCTGGCCCGGAGCTCCTATAATTCACCCCTCCACTTT. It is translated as CASTLARSSYNSPLHF. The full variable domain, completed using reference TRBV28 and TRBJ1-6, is DVKVTQSSRYLVKRTGEKVFLECVQDMDHENMFWYRQDPGLGLRLIYFSYDVKMKEKGDIPEGYSVSREKKERFSLILESASTNQTSMYLCASTLARSSYNSPLHFGNGTRLTVT.

The CDR3 nucleotides are TGCGCCAGCAGCCATACAGGGGAGAGCGTGGGTGGCTACACCTTC. It is translated as CASSHTGESVGGYTF. The V call is TRBV5-1, the J call TRBJ1-2; 7 nucleotides match TRBD1. The CDR3 spans 15 residues. V lost 4 bases and J lost 7; bases outside the gene matches: 13. Germline V gene sequence: CDR1 SGHRS, CDR2 YFSETQ.

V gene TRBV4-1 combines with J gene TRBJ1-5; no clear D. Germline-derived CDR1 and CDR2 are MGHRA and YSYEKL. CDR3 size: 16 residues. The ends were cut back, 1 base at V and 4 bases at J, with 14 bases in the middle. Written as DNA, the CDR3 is TGCGCCAGCAGCCAAGTCCCTCCGGGAGCAAATCAGCCCCAGCATTTT. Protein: CASSQVPPGANQPQHF.

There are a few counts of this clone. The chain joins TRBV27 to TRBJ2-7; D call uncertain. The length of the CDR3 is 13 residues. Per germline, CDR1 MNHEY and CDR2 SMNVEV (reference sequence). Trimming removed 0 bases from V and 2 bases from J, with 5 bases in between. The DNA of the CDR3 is TGTGCCAGCAGTTTATCGATAGCCTACGAGCAGTACTTC. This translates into CASSLSIAYEQYF.

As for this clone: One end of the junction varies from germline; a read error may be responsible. CDR3 nucleotides: TGCGCCAGCAACCAACTGCCCGGGACAGCGAACACCGGGGAGCTGTTTTTT. Translated, it gives CASNQLPGTANTGELFF. The chain couples TRBV4-1 to TRBJ2-2, with 7 bases identical to TRBD1. CDR3 length: 17 amino acids. CDR1 and CDR2 from the germline V gene are MGHRA and YSYEKL.

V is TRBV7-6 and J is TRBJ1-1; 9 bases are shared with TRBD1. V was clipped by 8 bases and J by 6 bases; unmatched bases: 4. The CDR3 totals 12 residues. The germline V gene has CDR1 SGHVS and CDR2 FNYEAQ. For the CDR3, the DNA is TGTGCCAGCCGGACAGGGGCCGCTGAAGCTTTCTTT. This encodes CASRTGAAEAFF.

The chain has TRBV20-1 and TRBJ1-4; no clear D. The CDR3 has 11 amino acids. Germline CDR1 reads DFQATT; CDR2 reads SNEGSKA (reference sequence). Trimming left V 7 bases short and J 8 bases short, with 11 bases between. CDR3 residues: CSVTAGEKLFF. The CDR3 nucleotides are TGCAGTGTAACGGCCGGGGAAAAACTGTTTTTT.

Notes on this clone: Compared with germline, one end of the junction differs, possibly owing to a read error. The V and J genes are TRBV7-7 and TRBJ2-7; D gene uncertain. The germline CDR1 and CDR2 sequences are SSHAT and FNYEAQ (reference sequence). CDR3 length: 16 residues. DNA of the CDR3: TGTGCTAGCAGACAAGATGTAGGCAGGTGGTTCTACGAGCAGTACTTC. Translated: CASRQDVGRWFYEQYF.

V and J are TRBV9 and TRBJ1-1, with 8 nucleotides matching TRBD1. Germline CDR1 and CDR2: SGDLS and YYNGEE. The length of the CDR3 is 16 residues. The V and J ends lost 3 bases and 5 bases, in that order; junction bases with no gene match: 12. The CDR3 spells CASSARQGIRETEAFF. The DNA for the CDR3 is TGTGCCAGCAGCGCCCGACAGGGGATAAGAGAGACTGAAGCTTTCTTT.

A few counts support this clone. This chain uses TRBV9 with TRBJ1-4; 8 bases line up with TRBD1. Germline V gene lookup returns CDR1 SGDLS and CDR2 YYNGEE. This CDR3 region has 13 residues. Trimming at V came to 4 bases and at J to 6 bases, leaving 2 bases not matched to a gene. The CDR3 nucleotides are TGTGCCAGCAGCCCGACAGGGGATGAAAAACTGTTTTTT. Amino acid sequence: CASSPTGDEKLFF.

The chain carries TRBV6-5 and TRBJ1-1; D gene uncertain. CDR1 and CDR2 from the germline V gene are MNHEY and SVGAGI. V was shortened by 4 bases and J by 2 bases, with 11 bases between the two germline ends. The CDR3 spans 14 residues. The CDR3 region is CASSFTASNTEAFF. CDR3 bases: TGTGCCAGCAGTTTCACAGCCTCCAACACTGAAGCTTTCTTT.

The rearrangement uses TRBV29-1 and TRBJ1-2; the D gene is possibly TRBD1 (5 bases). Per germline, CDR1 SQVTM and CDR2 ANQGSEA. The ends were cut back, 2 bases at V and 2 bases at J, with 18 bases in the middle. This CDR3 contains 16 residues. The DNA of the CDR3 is TGCAGCGTTGAAAAGTTAGGGGCCCCACGAAACTATGGCTACACCTTC. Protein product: CSVEKLGAPRNYGYTF.